This T cell receptor beta chain stems from a study of blood T cells in healthy people across ages. CDR3 length: 15 amino acids. CDR1 is LGHDT, CDR2 YNNKEL, per germline (reference sequence). The ends were cut back, 3 bases at V and 0 bases at J, with 9 bases in the middle. Study-wide findings and caveats: Possibly confounding the expanded clonotype changes was the fact that donor CMV status was unknown.

A second PCR, run for roughly 6 to 11 cycles, used a sample-barcoded 5' primer plus a J-beta primer mix. TCRdb called the 5' RACE reads again in MiXCR, with one record for every CDR3 protein. Here the sample spans 800,000 or so distinct CDR3 sequences, approximately 59% being singletons. Note on this clonotype: The antigen is unknown.

The clonotype comes from a man aged 30 to 45 in good health. This chain connects TRBV3-1 to TRBJ1-5; D gene unclear. Sequencing input: blood. The CDR3 is CASSQGRLSNQPQHF. The CDR3 DNA reads as TGTGCCAGCAGCCAGGGCAGACTTAGCAATCAGCCCCAGCATTTT.